The clone carrying this T cell receptor (beta chain) showed up just a few times. Its specificity is not known. V was shortened by 7 bases and J by 0 bases, with 9 bases between the two germline ends. CDR3 length equals 13 residues. The V gene's germline CDR1 is SGHTA and CDR2 FQGNSA. This record belongs to a study of T cell repertoires in cytomegalovirus infection. Study-level background: It was recently identified HLA-C-restricted and well-studied HLA-B-restricted CMV epitopes that the study used. Indications of both CMV infection and matching HLA type were provided by public TCR beta signatures.

Study findings and constraints: Dominating the ex vivo response were TCR beta clonotypes that were CMV-specific and HLA-C-restricted. Cumulative frequency of public TCR beta families picked out carriers of CMV plus the relevant HLA.

Each CDR3 protein is one row after TCRdb ran MiXCR on the reads. The sample lists roughly 220,000 distinct CDR3 sequences, about 38% occurring once. This clonotype was sampled from a human donor in good health (CMV status not recorded). Some clones in this sample may be carry-over from other donors' samples. The sample was CD8+ T cells from cultured PBMCs, taken from culture after CMV antigen stimulation. V gene TRBV7-2 combines with J gene TRBJ1-2, with unresolved D. The CDR3 is CASTLGPNYGYTF. The CDR3 DNA sequence: TGTGCCAGCACCCTAGGGCCTAACTATGGCTACACCTTC.